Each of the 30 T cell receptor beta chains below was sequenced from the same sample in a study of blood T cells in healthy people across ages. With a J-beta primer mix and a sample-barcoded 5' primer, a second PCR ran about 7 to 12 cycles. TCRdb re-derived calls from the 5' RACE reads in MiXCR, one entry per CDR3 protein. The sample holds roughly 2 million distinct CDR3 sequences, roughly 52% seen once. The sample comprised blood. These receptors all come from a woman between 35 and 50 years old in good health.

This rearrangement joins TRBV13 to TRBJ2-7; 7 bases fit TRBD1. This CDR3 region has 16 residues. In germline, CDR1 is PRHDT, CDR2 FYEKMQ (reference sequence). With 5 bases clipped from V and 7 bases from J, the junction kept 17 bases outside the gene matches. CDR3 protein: CASSPGRDSGGNEQYF. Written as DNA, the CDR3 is TGTGCCAGCAGCCCCGGAAGGGACAGTGGTGGAAATGAGCAGTACTTC. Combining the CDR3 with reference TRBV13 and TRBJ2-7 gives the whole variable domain AAGVIQSPRHLIKEKRETATLKCYPIPRHDTVYWYQQGPGQDPQFLISFYEKMQSDKGSIPDRFSAQQFSDYHSELNMSSLELGDSALYFCASSPGRDSGGNEQYFGPGTRLTVT.

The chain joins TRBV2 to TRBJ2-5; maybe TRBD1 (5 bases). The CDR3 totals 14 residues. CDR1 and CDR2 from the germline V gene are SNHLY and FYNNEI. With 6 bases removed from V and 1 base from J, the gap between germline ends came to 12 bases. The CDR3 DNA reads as TGTGCCAGCAGAGGGGTGGGGTTCCAAGAGACCCAGTACTTC. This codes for CASRGVGFQETQYF.

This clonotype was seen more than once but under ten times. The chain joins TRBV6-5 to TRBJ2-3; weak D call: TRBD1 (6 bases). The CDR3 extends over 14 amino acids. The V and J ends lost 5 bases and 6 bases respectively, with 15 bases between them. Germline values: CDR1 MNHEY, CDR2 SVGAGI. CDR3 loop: CASSTQGGSDTQYF. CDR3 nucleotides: TGTGCCAGCAGTACACAAGGGGGTTCCGATACGCAGTATTTT.

The DNA of the CDR3 is TGTGCCAGCAGCTTAGGGCAAGACGCCACAGATACGCAGTATTTT. This gives the protein CASSLGQDATDTQYF. The gene calls are TRBV7-9 and TRBJ2-3, with no clear D. CDR1 SEHNR and CDR2 FQNEAQ come from the germline V gene (reference sequence). This CDR3 spans 15 amino acids. Trimming removed 1 base from V and 2 bases from J, with 10 bases in between. The variable domain in full, with the rest retrieved from reference TRBV7-9 and TRBJ2-3, is DTGVSQNPRHKITKRGQNVTFRCDPISEHNRLYWYRQTLGQGPEFLTYFQNEAQLEKSRLLSDRFSAERPKGSFSTLEIQRTEQGDSAMYLCASSLGQDATDTQYFGPGTRLTVL.

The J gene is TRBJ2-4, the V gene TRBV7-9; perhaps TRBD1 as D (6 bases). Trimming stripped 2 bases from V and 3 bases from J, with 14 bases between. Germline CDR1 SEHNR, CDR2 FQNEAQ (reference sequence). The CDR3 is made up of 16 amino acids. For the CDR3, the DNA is TGTGCCAGCAGCTTATCCACAGGGCTGGGCAAAAACATTCAGTACTTC. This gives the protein CASSLSTGLGKNIQYF. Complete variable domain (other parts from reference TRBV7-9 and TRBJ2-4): DTGVSQNPRHKITKRGQNVTFRCDPISEHNRLYWYRQTLGQGPEFLTYFQNEAQLEKSRLLSDRFSAERPKGSFSTLEIQRTEQGDSAMYLCASSLSTGLGKNIQYFGAGTRLSVL.

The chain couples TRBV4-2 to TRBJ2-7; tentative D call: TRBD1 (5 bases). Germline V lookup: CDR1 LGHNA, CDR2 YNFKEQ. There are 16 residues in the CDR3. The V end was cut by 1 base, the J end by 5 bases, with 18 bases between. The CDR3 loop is CASSQGGRQGANEQYF. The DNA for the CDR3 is TGTGCCAGCAGCCAAGGTGGTCGACAAGGGGCCAACGAGCAGTACTTC.

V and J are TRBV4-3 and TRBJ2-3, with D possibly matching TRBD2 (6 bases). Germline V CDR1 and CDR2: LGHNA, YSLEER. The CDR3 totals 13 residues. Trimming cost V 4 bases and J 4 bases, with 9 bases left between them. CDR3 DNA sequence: TGCGCCAGCAGCCCTAGCGTGGCAGATACGCAGTATTTT. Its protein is CASSPSVADTQYF.

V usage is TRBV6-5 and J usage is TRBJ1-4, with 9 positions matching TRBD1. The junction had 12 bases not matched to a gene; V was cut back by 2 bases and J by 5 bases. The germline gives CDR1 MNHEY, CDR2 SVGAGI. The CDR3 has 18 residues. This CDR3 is CASSYLRPGQGRNEKLFF. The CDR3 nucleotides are TGTGCCAGCAGTTACCTAAGACCGGGACAGGGCCGAAATGAAAAACTGTTTTTT.

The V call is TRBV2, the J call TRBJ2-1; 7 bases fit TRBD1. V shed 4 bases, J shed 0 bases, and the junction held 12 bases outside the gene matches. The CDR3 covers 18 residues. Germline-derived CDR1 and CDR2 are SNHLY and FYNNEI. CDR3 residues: CASSGGTDYSTSYNEQFF. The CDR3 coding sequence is TGTGCCAGCAGTGGGGGGACAGACTATTCGACCTCCTACAATGAGCAGTTCTTC.

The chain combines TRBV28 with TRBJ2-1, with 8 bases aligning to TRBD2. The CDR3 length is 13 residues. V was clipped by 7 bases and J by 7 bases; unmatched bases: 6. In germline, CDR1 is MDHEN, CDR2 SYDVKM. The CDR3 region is CASIRRGANEQFF. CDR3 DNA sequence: TGTGCCAGCATTAGGCGGGGGGCTAATGAGCAGTTCTTC.

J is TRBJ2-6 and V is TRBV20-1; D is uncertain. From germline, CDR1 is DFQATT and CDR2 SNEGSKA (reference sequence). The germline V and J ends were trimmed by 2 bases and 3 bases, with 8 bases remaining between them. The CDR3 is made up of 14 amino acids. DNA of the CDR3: TGCAGTGCTAGACCCACTCGTGGGGCCAACGTCCTGACTTTC. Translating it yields CSARPTRGANVLTF.

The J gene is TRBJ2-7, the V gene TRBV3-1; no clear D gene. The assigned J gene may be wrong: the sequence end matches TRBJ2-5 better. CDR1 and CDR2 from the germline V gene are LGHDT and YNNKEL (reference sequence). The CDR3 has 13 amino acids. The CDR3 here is CASSYELLETQYF. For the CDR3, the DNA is TGTGCCAGCAGTTACGAACTTCTAGAGACCCAGTACTTC.

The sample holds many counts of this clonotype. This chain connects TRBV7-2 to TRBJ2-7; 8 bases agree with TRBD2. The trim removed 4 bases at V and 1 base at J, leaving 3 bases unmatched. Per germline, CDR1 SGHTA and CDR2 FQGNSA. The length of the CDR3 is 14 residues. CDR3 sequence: CASSSASGSYEQYF. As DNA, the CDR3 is TGTGCCAGCAGCTCCGCTAGCGGGTCCTACGAGCAGTACTTC.

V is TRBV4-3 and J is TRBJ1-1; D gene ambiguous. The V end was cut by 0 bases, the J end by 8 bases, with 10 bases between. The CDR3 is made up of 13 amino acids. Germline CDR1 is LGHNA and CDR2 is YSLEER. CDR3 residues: CASSQDFKEEAFF. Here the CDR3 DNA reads TGCGCCAGCAGCCAAGATTTTAAGGAGGAAGCTTTCTTT.

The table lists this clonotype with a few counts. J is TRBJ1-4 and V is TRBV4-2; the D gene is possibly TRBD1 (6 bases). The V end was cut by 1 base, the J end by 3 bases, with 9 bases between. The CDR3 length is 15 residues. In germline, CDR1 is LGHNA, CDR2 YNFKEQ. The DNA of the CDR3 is TGTGCCAGCAGCCAAGTTAAGGGGGCTAATGAAAAACTGTTTTTT. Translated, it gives CASSQVKGANEKLFF.

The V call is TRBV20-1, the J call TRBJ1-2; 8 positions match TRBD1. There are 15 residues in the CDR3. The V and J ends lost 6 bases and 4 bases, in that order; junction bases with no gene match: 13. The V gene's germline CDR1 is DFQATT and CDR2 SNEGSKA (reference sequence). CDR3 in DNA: TGCAGTGCCTCCCAATTCCAGGGGGCCTTCTATGGCTACACCTTC. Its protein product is CSASQFQGAFYGYTF.

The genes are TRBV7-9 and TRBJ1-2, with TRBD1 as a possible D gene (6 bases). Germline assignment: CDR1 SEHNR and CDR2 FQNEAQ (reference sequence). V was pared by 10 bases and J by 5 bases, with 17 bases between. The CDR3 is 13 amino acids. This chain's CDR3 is CAIQVGGAYGYTF. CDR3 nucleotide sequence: TGTGCCATACAGGTGGGGGGCGCTTATGGCTACACCTTC. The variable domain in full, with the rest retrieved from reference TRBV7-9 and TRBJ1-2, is DTGVSQNPRHKITKRGQNVTFRCDPISEHNRLYWYRQTLGQGPEFLTYFQNEAQLEKSRLLSDRFSAERPKGSFSTLEIQRTEQGDSAMYLCAIQVGGAYGYTFGSGTRLTVV.

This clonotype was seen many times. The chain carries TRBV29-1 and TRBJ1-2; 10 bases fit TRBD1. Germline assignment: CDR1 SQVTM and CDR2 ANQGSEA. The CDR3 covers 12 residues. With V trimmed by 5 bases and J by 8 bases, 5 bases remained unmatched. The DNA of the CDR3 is TGCAGCGTTAGACAGGGGGCAAGAGGCTACACCTTC. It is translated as CSVRQGARGYTF.

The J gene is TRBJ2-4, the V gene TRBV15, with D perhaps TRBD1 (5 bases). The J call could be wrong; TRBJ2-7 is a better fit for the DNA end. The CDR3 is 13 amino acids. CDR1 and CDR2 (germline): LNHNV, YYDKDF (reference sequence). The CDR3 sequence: CATSREQANEQYF. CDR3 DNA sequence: TGTGCCACCAGCAGAGAACAGGCCAACGAGCAGTACTTC.

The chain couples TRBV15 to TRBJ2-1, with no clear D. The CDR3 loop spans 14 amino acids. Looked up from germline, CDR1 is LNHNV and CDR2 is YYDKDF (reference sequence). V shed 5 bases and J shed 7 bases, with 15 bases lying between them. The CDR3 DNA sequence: TGTGCCACCAGCCGCGATCAGCGAGGAAATGAGCAGTTCTTC. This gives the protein CATSRDQRGNEQFF. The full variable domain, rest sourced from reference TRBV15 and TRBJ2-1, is DAMVIQNPRYQVTQFGKPVTLSCSQTLNHNVMYWYQQKSSQAPKLLFHYYDKDFNNEADTPDNFQSRRPNTSFCFLDIRSPGLGDTAMYLCATSRDQRGNEQFFGPGTRLTVL.

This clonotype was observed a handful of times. CDR3 in amino acids: CASSVMGTDTQYF. Written as DNA, the CDR3 is TGTGCCAGCAGCGTAATGGGCACAGATACGCAGTATTTT. V and J are TRBV9 and TRBJ2-3; no firm D call. V was clipped by 1 base and J by 1 base, with 4 bases between them. Per the germline V gene, CDR1 is SGDLS and CDR2 is YYNGEE. The length of the CDR3 is 13 residues.

The CDR3: CAIEGGRSGDTQYF. DNA of the CDR3: TGTGCCATCGAGGGGGGCAGGAGCGGAGATACGCAGTATTTT. This chain joins TRBV10-3 and TRBJ2-3; TRBD1 or TRBD2 may be the D gene (6 bases each). This CDR3 region has 14 residues. Germline values: CDR1 ENHRY, CDR2 SYGVKD. V lost 8 bases, J lost 5 bases, and 17 bases lay in between.

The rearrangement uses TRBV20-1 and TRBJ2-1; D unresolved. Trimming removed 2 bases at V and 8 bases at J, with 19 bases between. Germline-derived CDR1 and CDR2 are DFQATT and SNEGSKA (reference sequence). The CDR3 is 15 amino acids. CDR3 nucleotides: TGCAGTGCTAGAAACGCGCCAGAACAGATGGATGAGCAGTTCTTC. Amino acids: CSARNAPEQMDEQFF.

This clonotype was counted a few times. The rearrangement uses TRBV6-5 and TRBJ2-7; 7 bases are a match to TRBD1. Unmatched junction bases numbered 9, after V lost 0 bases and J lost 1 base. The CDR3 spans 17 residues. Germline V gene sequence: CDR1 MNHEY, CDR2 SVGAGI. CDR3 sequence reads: CASSYSGPGQRSYEQYF. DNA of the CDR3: TGTGCCAGCAGTTACTCCGGTCCGGGACAGAGATCCTACGAGCAGTACTTC.

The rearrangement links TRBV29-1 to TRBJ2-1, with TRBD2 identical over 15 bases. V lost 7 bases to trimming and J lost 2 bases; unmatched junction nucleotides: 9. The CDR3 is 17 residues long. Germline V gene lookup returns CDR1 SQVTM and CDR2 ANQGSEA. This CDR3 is CSALGLAGGSTYNEQFF. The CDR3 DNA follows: TGCAGCGCACTGGGACTAGCGGGGGGCTCTACCTACAATGAGCAGTTCTTC.

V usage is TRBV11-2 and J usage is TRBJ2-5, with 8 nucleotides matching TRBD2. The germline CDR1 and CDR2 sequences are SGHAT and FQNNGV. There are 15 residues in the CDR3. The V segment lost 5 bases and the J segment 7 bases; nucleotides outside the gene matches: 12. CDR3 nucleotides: TGTGCCAGCAGCGGACTGTTAGGCGGGGGGTTGACCCAGTACTTC. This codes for CASSGLLGGGLTQYF.

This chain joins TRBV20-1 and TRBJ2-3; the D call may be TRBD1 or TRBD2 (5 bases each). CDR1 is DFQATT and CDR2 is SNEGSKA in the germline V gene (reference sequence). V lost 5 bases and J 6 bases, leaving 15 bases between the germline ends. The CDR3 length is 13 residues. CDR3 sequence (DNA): TGCAGTGCTCCTAAGGGGTCGGGGGATACGCAGTATTTT. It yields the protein CSAPKGSGDTQYF.

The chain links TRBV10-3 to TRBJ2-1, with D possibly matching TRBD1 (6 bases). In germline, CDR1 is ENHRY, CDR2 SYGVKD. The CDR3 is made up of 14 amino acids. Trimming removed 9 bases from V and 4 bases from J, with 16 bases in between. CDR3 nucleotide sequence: TGTGCCATGAGGGGGACACTCCTTTACAATGAGCAGTTCTTC. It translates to CAMRGTLLYNEQFF.

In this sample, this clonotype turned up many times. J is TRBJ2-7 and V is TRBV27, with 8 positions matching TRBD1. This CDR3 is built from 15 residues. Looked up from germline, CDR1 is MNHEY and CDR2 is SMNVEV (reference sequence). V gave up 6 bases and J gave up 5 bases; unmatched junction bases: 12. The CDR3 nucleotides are TGTGCCAGCAGGGCCTTTTCAGGGGGCAAAAACGAGCAGTACTTC. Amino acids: CASRAFSGGKNEQYF.

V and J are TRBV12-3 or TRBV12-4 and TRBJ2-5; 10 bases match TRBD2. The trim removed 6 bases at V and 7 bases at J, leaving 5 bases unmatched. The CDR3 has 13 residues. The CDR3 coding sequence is TGTGCCAGCAGCTCCGGGACTAGCGCGACCCAGTACTTC. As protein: CASSSGTSATQYF.